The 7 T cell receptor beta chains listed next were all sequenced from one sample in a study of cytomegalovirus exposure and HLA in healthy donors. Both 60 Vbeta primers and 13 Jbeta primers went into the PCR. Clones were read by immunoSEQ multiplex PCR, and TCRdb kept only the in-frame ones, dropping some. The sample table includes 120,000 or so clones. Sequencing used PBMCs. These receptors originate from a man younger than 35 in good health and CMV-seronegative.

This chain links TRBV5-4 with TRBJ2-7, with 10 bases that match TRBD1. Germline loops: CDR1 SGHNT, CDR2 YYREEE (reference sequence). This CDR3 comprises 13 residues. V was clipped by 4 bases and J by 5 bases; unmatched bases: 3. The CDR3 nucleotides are TGTGCCAGCAGCGTAGACAGGGGGCACGAGCAGTACTTC. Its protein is CASSVDRGHEQYF.

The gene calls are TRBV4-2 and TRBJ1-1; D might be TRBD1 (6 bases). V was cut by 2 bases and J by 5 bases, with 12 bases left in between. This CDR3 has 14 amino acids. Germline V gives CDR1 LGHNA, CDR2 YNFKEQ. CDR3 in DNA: TGTGCCAGCAGCCAAAGAGGGGGAGGGACTGAAGCTTTCTTT. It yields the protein CASSQRGGGTEAFF.

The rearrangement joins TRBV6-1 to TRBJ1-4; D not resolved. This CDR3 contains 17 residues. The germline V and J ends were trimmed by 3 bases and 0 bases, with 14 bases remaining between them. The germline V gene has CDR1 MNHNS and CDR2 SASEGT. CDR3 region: CASSERYSTATNEKLFF. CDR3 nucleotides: TGTGCCAGCAGTGAGAGATACAGCACAGCAACTAATGAAAAACTGTTTTTT.

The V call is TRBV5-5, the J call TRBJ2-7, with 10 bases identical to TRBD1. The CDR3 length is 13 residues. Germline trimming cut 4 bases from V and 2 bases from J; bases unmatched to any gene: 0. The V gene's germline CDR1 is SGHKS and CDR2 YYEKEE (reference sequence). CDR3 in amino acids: CASSGQGAYEQYF. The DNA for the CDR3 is TGTGCCAGCAGCGGACAGGGGGCCTACGAGCAGTACTTC.

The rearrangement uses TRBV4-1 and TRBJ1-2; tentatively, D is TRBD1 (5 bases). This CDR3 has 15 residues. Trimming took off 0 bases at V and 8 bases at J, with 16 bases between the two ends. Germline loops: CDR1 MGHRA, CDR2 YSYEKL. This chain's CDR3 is CASSQEVGLEGGYTF. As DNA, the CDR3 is TGCGCCAGCAGCCAAGAAGTGGGGCTCGAAGGGGGCTACACCTTC.

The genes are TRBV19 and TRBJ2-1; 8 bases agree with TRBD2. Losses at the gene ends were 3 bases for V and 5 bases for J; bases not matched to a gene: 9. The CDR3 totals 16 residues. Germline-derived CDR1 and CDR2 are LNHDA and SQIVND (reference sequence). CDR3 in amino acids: CASSIRGGPQDNEQFF. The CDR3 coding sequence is TGTGCCAGTAGTATCCGGGGGGGCCCTCAAGACAATGAGCAGTTCTTC. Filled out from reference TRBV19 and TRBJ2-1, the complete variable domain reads DGGITQSPKYLFRKEGQNVTLSCEQNLNHDAMYWYRQDPGQGLRLIYYSQIVNDFQKGDIAEGYSVSREKKESFPLTVTSAQKNPTAFYLCASSIRGGPQDNEQFFGPGTRLTVL.

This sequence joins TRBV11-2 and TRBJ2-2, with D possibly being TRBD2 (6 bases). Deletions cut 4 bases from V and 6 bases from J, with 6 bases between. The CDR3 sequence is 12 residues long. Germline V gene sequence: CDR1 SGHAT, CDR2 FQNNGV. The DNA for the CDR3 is TGTGCCAGCAGCTCGGGGGCCGGGGAGCTGTTTTTT. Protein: CASSSGAGELFF.